Sequencing of this T cell receptor (beta chain) was carried out in a study of beta chain features in type 1 diabetes. Study-wide findings and caveats: In cDNA sequencing, cells with high TCR expression could be over-represented.

Germline V gives CDR1 ENHRY, CDR2 SYGVKD. The CDR3 has 14 amino acids. V was clipped by 4 bases and J by 2 bases; unmatched bases: 4. Purities in excess of 95% were seen in all sorted populations. With regard to this clone: Its antigen is as yet unknown. Other DNA sequences in the sample encode the same CDR3.

What was sequenced were expressed TCRB transcripts, since all of the isolated RNA had been reverse transcribed. Profiled with immunoSEQ multiplex PCR; TCRdb holds only in-frame clones, not every one. The sample consists of approximately 38,000 clones, about half of them appearing once. V gene TRBV10-3 combines with J gene TRBJ2-7, with 8 nucleotides matching TRBD1. This clonotype was obtained from a woman under 30 in good health. Sequenced: central memory CD4+ T cells from blood. In DNA, the CDR3 is TGTGCCATCAGTGGTGACAGGGGACCCTACGAGCAGTACTTC. It encodes CAISGDRGPYEQYF.